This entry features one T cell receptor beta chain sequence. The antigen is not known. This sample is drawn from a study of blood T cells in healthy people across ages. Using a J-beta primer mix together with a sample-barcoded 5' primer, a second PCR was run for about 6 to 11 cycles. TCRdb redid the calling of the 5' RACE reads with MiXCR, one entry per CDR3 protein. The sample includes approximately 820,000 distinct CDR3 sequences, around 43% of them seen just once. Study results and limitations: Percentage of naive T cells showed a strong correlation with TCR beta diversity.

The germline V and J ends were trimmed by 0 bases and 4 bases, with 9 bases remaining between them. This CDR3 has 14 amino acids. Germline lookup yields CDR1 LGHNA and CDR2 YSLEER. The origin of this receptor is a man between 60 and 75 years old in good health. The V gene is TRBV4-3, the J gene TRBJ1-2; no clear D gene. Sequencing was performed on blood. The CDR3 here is CASSQDSGPYGYTF. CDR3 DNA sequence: TGCGCCAGCAGCCAAGATTCCGGGCCCTATGGCTACACCTTC.